The text below deals with one T cell receptor beta chain. This sample is drawn from a study of control samples from healthy donors and cancer patients. The germline gives CDR1 SGHDT, CDR2 YYEEEE. The CDR3 contains 14 residues. Trimming stripped 3 bases from V and 13 bases from J, with 17 bases between. Data came from immunoSEQ multiplex PCR; TCRdb stores just in-frame clones and leaves some out. The sample records around 110,000 clones, more than 85% being singletons. Sample: blood. The V call is TRBV5-6, the J call TRBJ1-6; tentative D call: TRBD1 (5 bases). The origin of this receptor is a man aged 25 to 45 in good health. CDR3 DNA sequence: TGTGCCAGCAGCTCATGGGGGGGGATTGTCCCCCTCCACTTT. Translated: CASSSWGGIVPLHF.